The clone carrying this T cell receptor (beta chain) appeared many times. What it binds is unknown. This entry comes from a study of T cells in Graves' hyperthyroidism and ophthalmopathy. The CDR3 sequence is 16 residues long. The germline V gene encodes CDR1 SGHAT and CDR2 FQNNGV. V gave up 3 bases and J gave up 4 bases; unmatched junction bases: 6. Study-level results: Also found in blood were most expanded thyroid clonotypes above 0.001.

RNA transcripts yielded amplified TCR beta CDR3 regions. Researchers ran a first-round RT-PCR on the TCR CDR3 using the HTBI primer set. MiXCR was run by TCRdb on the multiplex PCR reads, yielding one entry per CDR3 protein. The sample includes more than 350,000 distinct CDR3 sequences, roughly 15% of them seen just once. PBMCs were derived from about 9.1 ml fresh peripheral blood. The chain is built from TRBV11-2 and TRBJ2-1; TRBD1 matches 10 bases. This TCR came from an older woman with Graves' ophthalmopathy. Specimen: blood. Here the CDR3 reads CASSLSRTGGYNEQFF. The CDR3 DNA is TGTGCCAGCAGCTTGTCCCGGACAGGGGGTTACAATGAGCAGTTCTTC.